This TCR beta chain emerged from a study of shared clonotypes between healthy human individuals. TCRdb's copy holds only in-frame clones and misses some; the assay was immunoSEQ multiplex PCR. The sample holds hundreds of thousands of clones, around three quarters seen once. The sequence derives from a woman aged 40-49 years in good health. Some clones in this sample may be carry-over from other donors' samples. Sequencing was carried out using PBMCs.

This CDR3 reads CAWSVSSGYSYNEQFF. For the CDR3, the DNA is TGTGCCTGGAGTGTATCTAGCGGGTACTCCTACAATGAGCAGTTCTTC. The chain is built from TRBV30 and TRBJ2-1, with 8 nucleotides matching TRBD2. This CDR3 spans 16 amino acids. V lost 0 bases and J lost 0; bases outside the gene matches: 4. The germline V gene has CDR1 GTSNPN and CDR2 SVGIG (reference sequence). Complete variable domain (other parts from reference TRBV30 and TRBJ2-1): SQTIHQWPATLVQPVGSPLSLECTVEGTSNPNLYWYRQAAGRGLQLLFYSVGIGQISSEVPQNLSASRPQDRQFILSSKKLLLSDSGFYLCAWSVSSGYSYNEQFFGPGTRLTVL.